This T cell receptor beta chain was recorded in a study of CD8+ T cells in alopecia areata. In the study overall: Treated patients received oral tofacitinib, 5 to 10 mg twice daily.

Treatment noted: oral pan-JAK inhibitor, 5-10 mg twice daily. The study team obtained lesional scalp punch biopsies and peripheral blood from alopecia areata patients. RNA, once extracted, was reverse transcribed into cDNA for use as the sequencing template. Measured with immunoSEQ multiplex PCR; TCRdb has only the in-frame clones, and not every one. The repertoire has 95,000 to 100,000 clones, around 55% of them found once; the top ten carry around 16%. By share, this clone ranks as medium-sized. This CDR3 has 15 residues. From germline, CDR1 is MRHNA and CDR2 SNTAGT. With 0 bases removed from V and 2 bases from J, the gap between germline ends came to 9 bases.

The receptor was isolated from a human donor with alopecia areata. The V and J genes are TRBV6-4 and TRBJ2-3; D perhaps matches TRBD2 (6 bases). The starting material was CD8+ T cells sorted from blood, obtained at week 4, from a patient treated with tofacitinib. The CDR3 region has the DNA TGTGCCAGCAGTGACTCTGCGGGGATCACAGATACGCAGTATTTT. It specifies CASSDSAGITDTQYF.